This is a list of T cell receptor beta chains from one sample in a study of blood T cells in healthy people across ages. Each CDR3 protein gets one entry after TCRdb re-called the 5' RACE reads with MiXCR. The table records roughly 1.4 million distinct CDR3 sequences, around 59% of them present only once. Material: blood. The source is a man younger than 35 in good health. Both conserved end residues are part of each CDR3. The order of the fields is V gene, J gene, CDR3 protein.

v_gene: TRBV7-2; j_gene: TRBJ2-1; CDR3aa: CASSLPLTSGRGNEQFF
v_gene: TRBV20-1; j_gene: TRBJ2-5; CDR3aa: CSAQNTGTGGPAQYF
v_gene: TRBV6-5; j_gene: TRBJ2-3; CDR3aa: CASSRGDGLAVDTQYF
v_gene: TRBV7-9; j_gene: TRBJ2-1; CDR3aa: CASSFELAGSNEQFF
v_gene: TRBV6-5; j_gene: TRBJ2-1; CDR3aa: CASSWTSGSNNEQFF
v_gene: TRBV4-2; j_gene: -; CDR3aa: CASSQTSGADQETQYF
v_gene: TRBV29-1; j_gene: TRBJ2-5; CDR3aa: CSVEGVRGSETQYF
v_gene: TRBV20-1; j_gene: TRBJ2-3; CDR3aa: CSARDRGITDTQYF
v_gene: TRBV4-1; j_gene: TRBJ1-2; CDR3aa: CASSHYPGQGPTNYGYTF
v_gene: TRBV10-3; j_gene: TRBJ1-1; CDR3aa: CAISDTYGGGKNEAFF
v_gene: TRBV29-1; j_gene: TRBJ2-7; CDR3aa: CSVVGRGTYEQYF
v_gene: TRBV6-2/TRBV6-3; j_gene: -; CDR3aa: CASSYLPGQGRSYNEQYF